This TCR beta chain was retrieved from a study of blood T cell repertoires in COVID-19 (TCRdb year 2020). Turning to the overall study: The collaborator samples originated in the United States, Italy and Spain and spanned the acute and convalescent phases of COVID-19. Samples were obtained from the ongoing ImmuneRACE study (first 160 participants) and from about 1,300 subjects provided by 6 global collaborators. The prospective study material was composed of cDNA or gDNA derived from T cells, B-cell-depleted T cells, or PBMCs. Subjects who had been exposed to COVID-19, were actively infected with it, or had recovered from it provided the deeply sampled blood TCRbeta repertoires that made up the dataset. The sample metadata nearly always contained a de-identified subject ID, COVID-19 status, age in years and sex. HLA class I and class II types, where available, came from metadata supplied by the sample provider rather than from assay-based typing. The repertoires were released in a freely available public database intended as a resource for research on the immune response to SARS-CoV-2. Summary of the overall study and its limitations: The amount of clinical and demographic metadata varied by source and participant and was provided uncurated.

Participants in the prospective study were enrolled through a virtual design, were aged roughly 18 to 90 years, and lived in roughly 24 United States geographic areas. In the prospective study, cohorts were assigned on the basis of participant-reported clinical history obtained from a screening survey and a study questionnaire. For ImmuneRACE Cohort 3, a participant was defined as recovered based on two consecutive negative NP/OP PCR tests, clearance by a healthcare professional, or resolution of symptoms. Mobile phlebotomists in the prospective study collected whole blood, serum and a nasopharyngeal or oropharyngeal swab from every participant. Prospective study participants could optionally give additional blood draws and questionnaires over an approximately 2-month period. Before DNA extraction, prospective study blood samples were shipped either frozen or at room temperature. A word on this clone: Its antigen is not yet known. No much larger clonotype is one base removed from it; base qualities were not supplied.

The immunoSEQ Assay, a bias-controlled multiplex PCR, was used to amplify TCRbeta CDR3 regions from genomic DNA. As for the original processing: The number of nucleated cells in each sample was estimated from the amplification of reference gene primers within the assay. Sequence reads were collapsed and filtered to measure the absolute abundance of every unique TCRbeta CDR3 rearrangement. For each sample, productive Simpson clonality was calculated as the square root of Simpson's diversity index across productive rearrangements. Sourced from immuneACCESS, this table was stored by TCRdb with only in-frame sequences that have V and J called. A share of the clones is absent; for the studies checked, an unresolved V gene accounts for under half, and the remainder has no known explanation. D and trimming come from the DNA, and the V and J calls and clone size come from that table. In all, the sample holds about 330,000 clones, and approximately 88% of those were seen once. The ten largest account for about 4.7% of the sample.

Trimmed from V: 6 bases; trimmed from J: 5 bases; junction bases lacking a gene match: 8. CDR3 length: 14 amino acids, cysteine to phenylalanine. Left in the record is the CDR3 DNA by itself, 42 bases read in frame from the first base. The rearranged segments are TRBV23-1 and TRBJ2-7; TRBD1 lines up with 9 middle nucleotides. TRBV23-1 is sorted into the ORF group, with uncertain function. The sequence was obtained from a man between 25 and 39 years old who had recovered from COVID-19. Sequencing input: PBMCs or T cells enriched from blood (not recorded which). The bases read TGCGCCAGCAGATCAGACAGGGGGAGAGACGAGCAGTACTTC. Its protein reads: CASRSDRGRDEQYF.